Listed below are T cell receptor beta chains from one sample, sequenced in a study of CD8+ T cells in alopecia areata. Using immunoSEQ multiplex PCR, the repertoire was profiled, and TCRdb retains in-frame clones only, with some absent. This sample has 200,000 or so clones, with under 40% found just once. The specimen comprised CD4+ T cells sorted from blood, sampled around week 30, from a patient treated with tofacitinib. Receptors were obtained from a human donor with alopecia areata. Each CDR3 is given with its conserved first and last residue. The D gene is left open where the match is weak. The listing skips clone size in some rows; elsewhere it reads once, few, many or a size class.

size	V	J	D	CDR3	DNA
-	TRBV6-5	TRBJ1-1	-	CASSYDPKGRAFF	TGTGCCAGCAGTTACGACCCTAAGGGTAGGGCTTTCTTT
few	TRBV7-3	TRBJ1-5	-	CASSLTTDQPQHF	TGTGCCAGCAGCTTAACGACCGATCAGCCCCAGCATTTT
-	TRBV5-1	TRBJ2-2	-	CASSFGSLGSGELFF	TGCGCCAGCAGCTTTGGGAGCTTGGGGTCCGGGGAGCTGTTTTTT
few	TRBV2	TRBJ2-1	-	CASSEVSLSSYNEQFF	TGTGCCAGCAGTGAAGTTTCGCTCAGCTCCTACAATGAGCAGTTCTTC
few	TRBV19	TRBJ2-1	TRBD2	CASTLIAGYNEQFF	TGTGCCAGTACCTTGATAGCGGGGTACAATGAGCAGTTCTTC
once	TRBV7-9	TRBJ1-2	TRBD1	CASSLAEGGGYTF	TGTGCCAGCAGCTTAGCGGAAGGGGGCGGCTACACCTTC
-	TRBV6-5	TRBJ2-5	-	CASSYSVFQETQYF	TGTGCCAGCAGTTACTCTGTCTTCCAAGAGACCCAGTACTTC
-	TRBV30	TRBJ1-2	-	CAWIPRTRTGYTF	TGTGCCTGGATCCCCCGGACTCGGACGGGCTACACCTTC
many	TRBV30	TRBJ2-7	TRBD1	CAWSVSAQGNEQYF	TGTGCCTGGAGTGTAAGTGCACAGGGGAACGAGCAGTACTTC
-	TRBV6-1	TRBJ2-7	TRBD1	CASTDRGHYEQYF	TGTGCCAGCACCGACAGGGGCCATTACGAGCAGTACTTC
-	TRBV18	TRBJ2-7	TRBD1	CASSPTGVGEQYF	TGTGCCAGCTCACCGACAGGGGTGGGCGAGCAGTACTTC
few	TRBV30	TRBJ1-5	-	CAWSGQRNQPQHF	TGTGCCTGGAGCGGACAGCGCAATCAGCCCCAGCATTTT
-	TRBV30	TRBJ2-4	-	CAWSATRGTKNIQYF	TGTGCCTGGAGTGCCACAAGGGGTACCAAAAACATTCAGTACTTC
-	TRBV4-1	TRBJ2-3	-	CASSLQDAGTDTQYF	TGCGCCAGCAGCCTGCAAGACGCCGGCACAGATACGCAGTATTTT
-	TRBV29-1	TRBJ1-1	-	CSVGREGYTEAFF	TGCAGCGTTGGCCGGGAGGGTTACACTGAAGCTTTCTTT
-	TRBV5-6	TRBJ1-6	-	CASSLDRGRVDSPLHF	TGTGCCAGCAGCTTGGATCGGGGAAGAGTTGATTCACCCCTCCACTTT
few	TRBV2	TRBJ1-2	-	CASTGKHGYTF	TGTGCCAGCACAGGAAAGCATGGCTACACCTTC
-	TRBV19	TRBJ1-5	-	CASSIDLLRDNSNQPQHF	TGTGCCAGTAGTATAGATCTTCTACGGGACAATAGCAATCAGCCCCAGCATTTT
-	TRBV30	TRBJ2-1	-	CAWRFYNEQFF	TGTGCCTGGAGGTTCTACAATGAGCAGTTCTTC
few	TRBV18	TRBJ2-6	TRBD1	CASQIYRDSSLSGANVLTF	TGTGCCAGCCAAATATACCGGGACAGTTCCCTCTCTGGGGCCAACGTCCTGACTTTC
few	TRBV18	TRBJ1-6	TRBD1	CASSPRLTGTDNSPLHF	TGTGCCAGCTCACCACGCCTGACAGGGACGGATAATTCACCCCTCCACTTT
-	TRBV2	TRBJ2-7	TRBD1	CASSAQGSEQYF	TGTGCCAGCAGCGCACAGGGGTCCGAGCAGTACTTC
few	TRBV4-2	TRBJ1-2	-	CASSQVRGSNYGYTF	TGTGCCAGCAGCCAAGTGAGAGGATCTAACTATGGCTACACCTTC
-	TRBV6-5	TRBJ2-7	-	CASSYSRARSYEQYF	TGTGCCAGCAGTTACTCTCGGGCCCGCTCCTACGAGCAGTACTTC
few	TRBV25-1	TRBJ2-3	-	CASSRGLDTDTQYF	TGTGCCAGCAGTCGAGGGTTGGACACAGATACGCAGTATTTT
-	TRBV7-9	TRBJ1-1	TRBD1	CASSPRQGARNTEAFF	TGTGCCAGCAGCCCACGACAGGGGGCCAGAAACACTGAAGCTTTCTTT
-	TRBV5-8	TRBJ1-1	TRBD1	CAGSLDRVGAFF	TGTGCCGGCAGCTTGGACAGGGTCGGGGCTTTCTTT
-	TRBV6-5	TRBJ1-2	-	CASSYLGGGYTF	TGTGCCAGCAGTTATCTGGGCGGTGGCTACACCTTC
-	TRBV29-1	TRBJ2-1	TRBD1	CSVGFGQGVNNEQFF	TGCAGCGTTGGATTCGGTCAGGGGGTAAACAATGAGCAGTTCTTC
few	TRBV7-3	TRBJ2-7	-	CASSPGLEYEQYF	TGTGCCAGCAGTCCGGGACTCGAATACGAGCAGTACTTC
few	TRBV29-1	TRBJ1-1	-	CSVRGMNTEAFF	TGCAGCGTTAGGGGGATGAACACTGAAGCTTTCTTT
-	TRBV30	TRBJ1-1	-	CAFGWTEAFF	TGTGCGTTTGGGTGGACTGAAGCTTTCTTT